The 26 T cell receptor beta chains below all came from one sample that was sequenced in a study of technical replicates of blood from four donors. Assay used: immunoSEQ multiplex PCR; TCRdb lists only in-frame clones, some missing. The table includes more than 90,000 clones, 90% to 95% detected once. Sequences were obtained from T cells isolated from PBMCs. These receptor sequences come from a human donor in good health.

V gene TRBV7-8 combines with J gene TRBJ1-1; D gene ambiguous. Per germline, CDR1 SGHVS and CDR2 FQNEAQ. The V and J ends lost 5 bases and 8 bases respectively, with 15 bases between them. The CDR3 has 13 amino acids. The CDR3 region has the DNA TGTGCCAGCAGCGTACTGATTACTACCGAAGCTTTCTTT. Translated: CASSVLITTEAFF.

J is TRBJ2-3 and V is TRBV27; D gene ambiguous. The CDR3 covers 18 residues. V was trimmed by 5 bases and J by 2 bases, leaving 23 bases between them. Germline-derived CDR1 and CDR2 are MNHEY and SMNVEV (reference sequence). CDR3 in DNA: TGTGCCAGCAGTCCATCGGTACGTCCTGTTCCAAACACAGATACGCAGTATTTT. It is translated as CASSPSVRPVPNTDTQYF.

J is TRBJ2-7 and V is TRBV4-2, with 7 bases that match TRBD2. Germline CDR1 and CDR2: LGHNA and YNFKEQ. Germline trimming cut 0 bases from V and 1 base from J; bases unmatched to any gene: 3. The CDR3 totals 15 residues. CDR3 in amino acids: CASSQDKRESYEQYF. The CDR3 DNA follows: TGTGCCAGCAGCCAAGATAAGCGGGAATCCTACGAGCAGTACTTC.

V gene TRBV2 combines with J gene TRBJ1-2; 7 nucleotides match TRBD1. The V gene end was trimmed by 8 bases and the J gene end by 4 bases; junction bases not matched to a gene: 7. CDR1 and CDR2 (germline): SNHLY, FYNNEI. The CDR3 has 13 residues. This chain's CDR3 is CASSGGQFYGYTF. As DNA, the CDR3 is TGTGCCAGCTCTGGGGGACAGTTCTATGGCTACACCTTC.

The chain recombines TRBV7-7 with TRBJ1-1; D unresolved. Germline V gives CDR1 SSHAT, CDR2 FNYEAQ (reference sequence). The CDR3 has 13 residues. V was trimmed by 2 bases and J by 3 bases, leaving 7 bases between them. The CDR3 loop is CASSLSPDTEAFF. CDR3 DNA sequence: TGTGCCAGCAGCTTAAGCCCTGACACTGAAGCTTTCTTT.

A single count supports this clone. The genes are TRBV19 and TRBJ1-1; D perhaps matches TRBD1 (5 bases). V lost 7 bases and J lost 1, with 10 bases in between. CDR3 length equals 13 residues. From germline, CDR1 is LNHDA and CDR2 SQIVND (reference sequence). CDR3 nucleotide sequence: TGTGCCAGTATAGGGGCGCGGAACACTGAAGCTTTCTTT. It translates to CASIGARNTEAFF.

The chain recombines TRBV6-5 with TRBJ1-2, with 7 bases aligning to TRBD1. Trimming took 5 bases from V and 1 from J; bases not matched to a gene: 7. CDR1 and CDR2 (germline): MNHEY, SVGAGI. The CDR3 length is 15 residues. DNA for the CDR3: TGTGCCAGCAGTAGGCAGGGGGTCCTTAACTATGGCTACACCTTC. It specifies CASSRQGVLNYGYTF.

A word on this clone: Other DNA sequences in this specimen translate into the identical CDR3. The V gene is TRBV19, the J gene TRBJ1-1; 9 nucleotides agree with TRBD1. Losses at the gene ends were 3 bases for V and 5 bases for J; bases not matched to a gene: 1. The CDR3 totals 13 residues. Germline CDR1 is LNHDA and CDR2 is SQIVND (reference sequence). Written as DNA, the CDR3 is TGTGCCAGTAGTATGACAGGGGGTACTGAAGCTTTCTTT. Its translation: CASSMTGGTEAFF. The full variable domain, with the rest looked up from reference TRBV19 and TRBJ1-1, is DGGITQSPKYLFRKEGQNVTLSCEQNLNHDAMYWYRQDPGQGLRLIYYSQIVNDFQKGDIAEGYSVSREKKESFPLTVTSAQKNPTAFYLCASSMTGGTEAFFGQGTRLTVV.

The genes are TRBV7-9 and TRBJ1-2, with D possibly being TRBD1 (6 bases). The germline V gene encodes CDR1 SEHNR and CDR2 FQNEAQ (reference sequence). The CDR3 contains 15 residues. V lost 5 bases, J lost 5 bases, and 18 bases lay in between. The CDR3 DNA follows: TGTGCCAGCAGCCTAAAGAAGGGGGAGCTTTATGGCTACACCTTC. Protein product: CASSLKKGELYGYTF.

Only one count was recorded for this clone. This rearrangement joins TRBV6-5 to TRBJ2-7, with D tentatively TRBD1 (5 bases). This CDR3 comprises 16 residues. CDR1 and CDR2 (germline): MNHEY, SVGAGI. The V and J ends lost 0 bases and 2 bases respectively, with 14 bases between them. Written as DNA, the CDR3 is TGTGCCAGCAGTTACTCGATTGGTCCCAGGGCCTACGAGCAGTACTTC. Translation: CASSYSIGPRAYEQYF.

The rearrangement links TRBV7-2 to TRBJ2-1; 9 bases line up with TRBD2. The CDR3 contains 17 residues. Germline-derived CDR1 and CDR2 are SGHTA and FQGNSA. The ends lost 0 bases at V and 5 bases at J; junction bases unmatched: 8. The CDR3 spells CASSLALSGRNNNEQFF. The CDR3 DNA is TGTGCCAGCAGCTTAGCGCTGAGCGGGAGGAATAACAATGAGCAGTTCTTC.

The CDR3 is CASSPTDGSPIWPEAFF. The CDR3 DNA sequence: TGTGCCAGCAGTCCAACGGACGGGAGTCCGATTTGGCCTGAAGCTTTCTTT. V usage is TRBV28 and J usage is TRBJ1-1; D not resolved. Germline CDR1 and CDR2: MDHEN and SYDVKM. Trimming took off 5 bases at V and 6 bases at J, with 25 bases between the two ends. CDR3 length: 17 residues.

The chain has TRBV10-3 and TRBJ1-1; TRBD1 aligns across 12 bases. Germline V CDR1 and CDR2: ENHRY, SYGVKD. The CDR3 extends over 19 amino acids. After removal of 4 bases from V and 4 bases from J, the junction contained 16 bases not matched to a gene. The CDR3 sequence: CAISVPGAWDRGLGTEAFF. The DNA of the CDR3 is TGTGCCATCAGTGTTCCCGGTGCCTGGGACAGGGGGCTTGGCACTGAAGCTTTCTTT.

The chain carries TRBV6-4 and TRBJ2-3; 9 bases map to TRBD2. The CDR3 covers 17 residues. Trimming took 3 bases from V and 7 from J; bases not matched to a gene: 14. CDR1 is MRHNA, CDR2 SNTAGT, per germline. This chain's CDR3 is CASSETLAGFPPYTQYF. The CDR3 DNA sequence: TGTGCCAGCAGTGAGACTCTAGCGGGATTCCCTCCTTATACGCAGTATTTT.

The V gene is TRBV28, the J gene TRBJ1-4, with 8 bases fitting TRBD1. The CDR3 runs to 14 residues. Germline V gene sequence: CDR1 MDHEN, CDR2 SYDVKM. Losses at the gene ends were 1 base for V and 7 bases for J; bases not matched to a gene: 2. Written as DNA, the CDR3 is TGTGCCAGCAGTTTATCAGGGGGCGGTGAAAAACTGTTTTTT. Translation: CASSLSGGGEKLFF.

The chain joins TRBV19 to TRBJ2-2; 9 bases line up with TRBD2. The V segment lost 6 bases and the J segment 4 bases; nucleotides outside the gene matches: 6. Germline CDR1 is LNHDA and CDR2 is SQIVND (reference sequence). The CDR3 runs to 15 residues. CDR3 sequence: CASRLTSGSTGELFF. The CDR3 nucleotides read TGTGCCAGTAGACTGACTAGCGGTTCCACCGGGGAGCTGTTTTTT. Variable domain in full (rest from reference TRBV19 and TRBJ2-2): DGGITQSPKYLFRKEGQNVTLSCEQNLNHDAMYWYRQDPGQGLRLIYYSQIVNDFQKGDIAEGYSVSREKKESFPLTVTSAQKNPTAFYLCASRLTSGSTGELFFGEGSRLTVL.

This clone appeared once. The CDR3 is CASSLQGATSYNEQFF. CDR3 coding DNA: TGTGCCAGCAGCCTACAGGGGGCTACGTCCTACAATGAGCAGTTCTTC. This chain uses TRBV7-2 with TRBJ2-1; 9 bases fit TRBD1. Germline V gives CDR1 SGHTA, CDR2 FQGNSA. The CDR3 contains 16 residues. V was pared by 5 bases and J by 1 base, with 6 bases of the junction left unmatched. Combining the CDR3 with reference TRBV7-2 and TRBJ2-1 gives the whole variable domain GAGVSQSPSNKVTEKGKDVELRCDPISGHTALYWYRQSLGQGLEFLIYFQGNSAPDKSGLPSDRFSAERTGGSVSTLTIQRTQQEDSAVYLCASSLQGATSYNEQFFGPGTRLTVL.

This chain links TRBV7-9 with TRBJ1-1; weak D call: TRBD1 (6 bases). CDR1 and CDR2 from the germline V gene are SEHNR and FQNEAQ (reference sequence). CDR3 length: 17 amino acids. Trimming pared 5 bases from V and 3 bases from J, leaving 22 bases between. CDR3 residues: CASSPGAGVWDYTEAFF. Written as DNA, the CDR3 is TGTGCCAGCAGCCCAGGGGCGGGGGTCTGGGATTACACTGAAGCTTTCTTT.

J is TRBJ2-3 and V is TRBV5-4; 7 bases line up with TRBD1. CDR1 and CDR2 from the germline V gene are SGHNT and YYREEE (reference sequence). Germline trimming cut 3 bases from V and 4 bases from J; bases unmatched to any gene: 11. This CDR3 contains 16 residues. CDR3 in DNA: TGTGCCAGCAGCTCTCCGACAGGGATCGGCGCAGATACGCAGTATTTT. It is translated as CASSSPTGIGADTQYF.

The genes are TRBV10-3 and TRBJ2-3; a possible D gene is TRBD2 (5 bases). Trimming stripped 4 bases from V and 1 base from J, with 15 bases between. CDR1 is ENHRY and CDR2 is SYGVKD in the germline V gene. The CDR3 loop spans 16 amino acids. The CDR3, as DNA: TGTGCCATCAGTGGAGGTTCAGCGGACGGCACAGATACGCAGTATTTT. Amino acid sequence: CAISGGSADGTDTQYF.

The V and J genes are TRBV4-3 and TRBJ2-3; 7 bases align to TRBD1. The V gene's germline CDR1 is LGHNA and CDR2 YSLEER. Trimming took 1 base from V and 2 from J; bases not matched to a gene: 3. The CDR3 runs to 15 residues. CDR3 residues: CASSQVTGVTDTQYF. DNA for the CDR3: TGCGCCAGCAGCCAAGTTACAGGGGTCACAGATACGCAGTATTTT.

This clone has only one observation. CDR3 residues: CAISDILTGGFTEAFF. CDR3 nucleotide sequence: TGTGCCATCAGTGACATTCTGACAGGGGGCTTCACTGAAGCTTTCTTT. This rearrangement joins TRBV10-3 to TRBJ1-1; 10 nucleotides line up with TRBD1. J was trimmed by 4 bases and V by 3 bases; bases with no gene match: 8. CDR3 length: 16 residues. Germline lookup yields CDR1 ENHRY and CDR2 SYGVKD.

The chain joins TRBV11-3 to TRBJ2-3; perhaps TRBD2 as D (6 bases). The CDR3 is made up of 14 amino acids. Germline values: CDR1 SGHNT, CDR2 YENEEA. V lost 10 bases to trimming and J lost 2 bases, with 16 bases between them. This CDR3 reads CATSAAGNTDTQYF. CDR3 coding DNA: TGTGCCACCTCGGCGGCGGGGAACACAGATACGCAGTATTTT.

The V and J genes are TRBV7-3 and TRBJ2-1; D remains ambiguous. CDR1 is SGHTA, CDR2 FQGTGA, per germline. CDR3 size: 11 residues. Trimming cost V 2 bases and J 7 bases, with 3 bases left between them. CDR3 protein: CASSLQNEQFF. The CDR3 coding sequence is TGTGCCAGCAGCTTACAGAATGAGCAGTTCTTC. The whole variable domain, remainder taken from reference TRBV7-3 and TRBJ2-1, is GAGVSQTPSNKVTEKGKYVELRCDPISGHTALYWYRQSLGQGPEFLIYFQGTGAADDSGLPNDRFFAVRPEGSVSTLKIQRTERGDSAVYLCASSLQNEQFFGPGTRLTVL.

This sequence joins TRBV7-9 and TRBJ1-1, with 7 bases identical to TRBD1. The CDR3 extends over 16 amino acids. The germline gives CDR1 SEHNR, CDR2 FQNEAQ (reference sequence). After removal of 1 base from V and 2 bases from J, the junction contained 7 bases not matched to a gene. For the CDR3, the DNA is TGTGCCAGCAGCTTAGGTAACAGGGGTTTCAACACTGAAGCTTTCTTT. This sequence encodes CASSLGNRGFNTEAFF. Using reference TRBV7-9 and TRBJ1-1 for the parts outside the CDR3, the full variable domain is DTGVSQNPRHKITKRGQNVTFRCDPISEHNRLYWYRQTLGQGPEFLTYFQNEAQLEKSRLLSDRFSAERPKGSFSTLEIQRTEQGDSAMYLCASSLGNRGFNTEAFFGQGTRLTVV.

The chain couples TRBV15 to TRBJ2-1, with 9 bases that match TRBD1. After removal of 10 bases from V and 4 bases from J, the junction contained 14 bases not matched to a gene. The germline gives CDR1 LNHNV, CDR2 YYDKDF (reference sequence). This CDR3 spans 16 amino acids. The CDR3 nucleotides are TGTGCCATCAAACAGGGGGCTAACCTCATTTACAATGAGCAGTTCTTC. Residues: CAIKQGANLIYNEQFF.